One and the same sample provided the 20 T cell receptor beta chains below, sequenced in a study of identical twins. MiXCR was run by TCRdb on the 5' RACE reads, yielding one entry per CDR3 protein. Among approximately 600,000 distinct CDR3 sequences listed, about 7% were seen once. These data were also filed under a second study, of yellow fever vaccine responses in identical twins.

The sequenced sample was PBMCs. The receptors stem from a woman aged 18-29 years in good health.

This clonotype was seen at least ten times. The CDR3 nucleotides are TGCAGCGCTGGGACAGGGTACGGAAACACCATATATTTT. Residues: CSAGTGYGNTIYF. The chain combines TRBV29-1 with TRBJ1-3; 9 bases fit TRBD1. V was clipped by 7 bases and J by 4 bases; unmatched bases: 5. The V gene's germline CDR1 is SQVTM and CDR2 ANQGSEA. The CDR3 covers 13 residues.

This clonotype was observed many times. In DNA form, the CDR3 reads TGCGCCAGCAGTACACAGGGGATTAACGGGGAGCTGTTTTTT. Protein product: CASSTQGINGELFF. The rearrangement links TRBV10-1 to TRBJ2-2, with TRBD1 matching 7 bases. With V trimmed by 5 bases and J by 7 bases, 7 bases remained unmatched. Germline V gene lookup returns CDR1 WNHNN and CDR2 SYGVQD (reference sequence). The CDR3 runs 14 residues.

This clonotype turned up a few times. V is TRBV15 and J is TRBJ2-5; D remains unclear. The V end lost 0 bases, the J end lost 5 bases, and 4 bases lay between the germline ends. Germline loops: CDR1 LNHNV, CDR2 YYDKDF (reference sequence). The CDR3 has 12 amino acids. CDR3 in amino acids: CATSRDKETQYF. The CDR3 DNA reads TGTGCCACCAGCAGAGATAAGGAGACCCAGTACTTC.

The V call is TRBV5-6, the J call TRBJ2-6; TRBD1 or TRBD2 may be the D gene (6 bases each). V dropped 0 bases and J dropped 2 bases, with 12 bases sitting between them. Germline CDR1 SGHDT, CDR2 YYEEEE. The CDR3 has 17 residues. For the CDR3, the DNA is TGTGCCAGCAGCTTGGATCCGGGGGCAGCTGGGGCCAACGTCCTGACTTTC. Translation: CASSLDPGAAGANVLTF. The full variable domain, its missing parts supplied by reference TRBV5-6 and TRBJ2-6, is DAGVTQSPTHLIKTRGQQVTLRCSPKSGHDTVSWYQQALGQGPQFIFQYYEEEERQRGNFPDRFSGHQFPNYSSELNVNALLLGDSALYLCASSLDPGAAGANVLTFGAGSRLTVL.

This clonotype was picked up many times. The rearrangement uses TRBV5-6 and TRBJ2-3; D not resolved. This CDR3 contains 17 residues. Germline lookup yields CDR1 SGHDT and CDR2 YYEEEE. With 3 bases removed from V and 0 bases from J, the gap between germline ends came to 17 bases. The CDR3 reads CASSWNANSPSTDTQYF. The CDR3 DNA reads TGTGCCAGCAGCTGGAACGCAAACTCTCCTAGCACAGATACGCAGTATTTT. Drawing the rest from reference TRBV5-6 and TRBJ2-3, the complete variable domain is DAGVTQSPTHLIKTRGQQVTLRCSPKSGHDTVSWYQQALGQGPQFIFQYYEEEERQRGNFPDRFSGHQFPNYSSELNVNALLLGDSALYLCASSWNANSPSTDTQYFGPGTRLTVL.

The chain employs TRBV12-3 or TRBV12-4 and TRBJ2-1; D is unclear. Trimming removed 4 bases from V and 8 bases from J, with 6 bases in between. This CDR3 is built from 11 residues. Written as DNA, the CDR3 is TGTGCCAGCAGTTCCACCTATGAGCAGTTCTTC. Its protein product is CASSSTYEQFF.

The chain recombines TRBV11-2 with TRBJ2-7; no clear D. CDR1 and CDR2 from the germline V gene are SGHAT and FQNNGV. The CDR3 covers 15 residues. The V and J ends lost 5 bases and 4 bases respectively, with 18 bases between them. CDR3 loop: CASSPNPGASYEQYF. CDR3 DNA sequence: TGTGCCAGCAGCCCCAACCCGGGTGCGAGTTACGAGCAGTACTTC.

This clonotype was found a few times. V usage is TRBV6-5 and J usage is TRBJ1-5; 7 nucleotides align to TRBD1. Germline V lookup: CDR1 MNHEY, CDR2 SVGAGI. The CDR3 totals 15 residues. V lost 2 bases and J lost 3; bases outside the gene matches: 4. CDR3 sequence reads: CASSYTGEDNQPQHF. CDR3 sequence (DNA): TGTGCCAGCAGTTACACAGGGGAGGACAATCAGCCCCAGCATTTT.

This clonotype was seen more than once but under ten times. V is TRBV20-1 and J is TRBJ2-7; 9 nucleotides line up with TRBD1. The CDR3 covers 13 residues. V lost 4 bases and J lost 5; bases outside the gene matches: 6. Germline values: CDR1 DFQATT, CDR2 SNEGSKA (reference sequence). The CDR3 region has the DNA TGCAGTGCTACCGGGACAGGGAACGACGAGCAGTACGTC. Translating gives CSATGTGNDEQYV.

Many counts were recorded for this clonotype. The chain carries TRBV20-1 and TRBJ2-7; D uncertain. V gave up 0 bases and J gave up 5 bases, with 5 bases separating them. The CDR3 covers 11 residues. In germline, CDR1 is DFQATT, CDR2 SNEGSKA (reference sequence). DNA for the CDR3: TGCAGTGCTAGAGATATGGACGAGCAGTACGTC. Residues: CSARDMDEQYV.

The sample holds a few counts of this clonotype. The chain uses TRBV24-1 and TRBJ2-2; 12 bases are a match to TRBD2. V trimming: 1 base; J trimming: 0 bases; junction bases outside the gene matches: 5. CDR1 is KGHDR and CDR2 is SFDVKD in the germline V gene. The CDR3 spans 19 residues. The CDR3 sequence is CATSDLGLAGGPNTGELFF. The CDR3 coding sequence is TGTGCCACCAGTGATTTAGGGCTAGCGGGAGGGCCGAACACCGGGGAGCTGTTTTTT.

At least ten counts were recorded for this clonotype. The chain couples TRBV12-3 or TRBV12-4 to TRBJ1-1, with unresolved D. V was shortened by 1 base and J by 1 base, with 7 bases between the two germline ends. This CDR3 spans 14 amino acids. The CDR3 nucleotides are TGTGCCAGCAGTTTAGTGCCGGGGAACACTGAAGCTTTCTTT. It yields the protein CASSLVPGNTEAFF.

This clonotype occurred a few times. J is TRBJ2-1 and V is TRBV4-2; possible D gene TRBD1, 6 bases. V was trimmed by 0 bases and J by 10 bases, leaving 16 bases between them. Germline CDR1 and CDR2: LGHNA and YNFKEQ. There are 15 residues in the CDR3. The CDR3 sequence is CASSQEGAKSREQFF. CDR3 in DNA: TGTGCCAGCAGCCAAGAGGGGGCCAAATCGAGAGAGCAGTTCTTC.

In its sample, this clonotype was seen many times. The chain couples TRBV9 to TRBJ2-3; D remains ambiguous. Trimming left V 6 bases short and J 0 bases short, with 8 bases between. This CDR3 region has 13 residues. Germline V gives CDR1 SGDLS, CDR2 YYNGEE. CDR3 protein: CASTRASTDTQYF. DNA for the CDR3: TGTGCCAGCACCAGAGCGAGCACAGATACGCAGTATTTT.

This clonotype was observed many times. The rearrangement links TRBV6-5 to TRBJ1-4; weak D call: TRBD1 (6 bases). Trimming stripped 1 base from V and 4 bases from J, with 7 bases between. The CDR3 has 14 amino acids. The germline V gene has CDR1 MNHEY and CDR2 SVGAGI. This CDR3 reads CASSYLGGNEKLFF. CDR3 bases: TGTGCCAGCAGTTACTTAGGGGGTAATGAAAAACTGTTTTTT.

J is TRBJ1-5 and V is TRBV2; D gene uncertain. Trimming removed 3 bases at V and 6 bases at J, with 3 bases between. From germline, CDR1 is SNHLY and CDR2 FYNNEI. The CDR3 runs 11 residues. The CDR3: CASSESQPQHF. As DNA, the CDR3 is TGTGCCAGCAGTGAGAGTCAGCCCCAGCATTTT.

The sample holds a few counts of this clonotype. V is TRBV3-1 and J is TRBJ1-5; D is uncertain. Germline values: CDR1 LGHDT, CDR2 YNNKEL (reference sequence). The CDR3 covers 13 residues. Between the trimmed V and J ends, which lost 3 bases and 0 bases, there was a span of 3 bases. CDR3 in DNA: TGTGCCAGCAGCCAGTATAGCAATCAGCCCCAGCATTTT. Protein product: CASSQYSNQPQHF.

The rearrangement links TRBV11-2 to TRBJ2-5; D not certain. The CDR3 runs to 15 residues. V lost 5 bases, J lost 2 bases, and 15 bases lay in between. CDR1 is SGHAT and CDR2 is FQNNGV in the germline V gene. CDR3 protein: CASSRTAARQETQYF. DNA of the CDR3: TGTGCCAGCAGCCGAACGGCGGCCCGACAAGAGACCCAGTACTTC.

This clonotype was detected ten times or more. The V call is TRBV4-1, the J call TRBJ2-4; D is undetermined. The length of the CDR3 is 15 residues. Germline values: CDR1 MGHRA, CDR2 YSYEKL. Trimming pared 6 bases from V and 1 base from J, leaving 13 bases between. CDR3 protein: CASRVRAGAKNIQYF. DNA of the CDR3: TGCGCCAGCAGGGTAAGGGCCGGGGCCAAAAACATTCAGTACTTC.

This clonotype turned up a few times. V and J are TRBV27 and TRBJ2-7; D assignment may be TRBD1 or TRBD2 (5 bases each). V lost 3 bases, J lost 3 bases, and 18 bases lay in between. The CDR3 loop spans 16 amino acids. Looked up from germline, CDR1 is MNHEY and CDR2 is SMNVEV (reference sequence). The DNA of the CDR3 is TGTGCCAGCAGTTTGGGGGTTGCAGGTAACATCTACGAGCAGTACTTC. Amino acid sequence: CASSLGVAGNIYEQYF.